What follows describes a single T cell receptor (beta chain). The trim removed 2 bases at V and 8 bases at J, leaving 11 bases unmatched. This CDR3 region has 16 residues. Germline CDR1 and CDR2: SGHTA and FQGNSA. The data stem from a study of T-cell memory formation after mild COVID-19. TCRdb fed the 5' RACE reads into MiXCR, producing one record per CDR3 protein. The table has a few hundred thousand distinct CDR3 sequences, roughly 14% seen once; the top ten hold roughly a fifth. The rearrangement uses TRBV7-2 and TRBJ1-4; TRBD1 agrees at 7 bases. This TCR was recovered from a man aged 18 to 29 who had mild COVID-19 (a few samples of this study predate the infection). Cell type and time point are not known. The sample consisted of PBMCs or a T cell subset sorted from them (not recorded which). The CDR3 sequence is CASSLPPGGAGEKLFF. The DNA for the CDR3 is TGTGCCAGCAGCTTACCTCCAGGGGGAGCAGGCGAAAAACTGTTTTTT. The full variable domain, its missing parts supplied by reference TRBV7-2 and TRBJ1-4, is GAGVSQSPSNKVTEKGKDVELRCDPISGHTALYWYRQSLGQGLEFLIYFQGNSAPDKSGLPSDRFSAERTGGSVSTLTIQRTQQEDSAVYLCASSLPPGGAGEKLFFGSGTQLSVL.